This T cell receptor (beta chain) was found in a study of T cells after yellow fever vaccination. Overall study findings and caveats: Contamination by abundant bulk-population clonotypes could be present in FACS-sorted repertoires. The CD4 compartment and the CD8 compartment contained a small share of clonotypes in common. Most primary-vaccination clones reappeared after the booster (approximately 97% CD4, 88% CD8). A weaker but faster secondary response was observed, peaking on day 5 versus 15.

Looked up from germline, CDR1 is MNHNS and CDR2 is SASEGT. V gave up 7 bases and J gave up 4 bases, with 16 bases separating them. This CDR3 contains 14 residues. MiXCR was run by TCRdb on the 5' RACE reads, yielding one entry per CDR3 protein. Of around 400,000 distinct CDR3 sequences in the sample, around a tenth were seen once. Note on this clonotype: Antigen specificity is unknown.

The receptor was isolated from a man aged 18 to 30 who received the YFV17D yellow fever vaccine. Here the sequenced sample was PBMCs, taken on the day of the first yellow fever vaccination. V gene TRBV6-1 combines with J gene TRBJ1-2, with D unresolved. The chain's CDR3 is CASIRRDKTYGYTF. In DNA, the CDR3 is TGTGCCAGCATCCGCCGCGACAAGACCTATGGCTACACCTTC.